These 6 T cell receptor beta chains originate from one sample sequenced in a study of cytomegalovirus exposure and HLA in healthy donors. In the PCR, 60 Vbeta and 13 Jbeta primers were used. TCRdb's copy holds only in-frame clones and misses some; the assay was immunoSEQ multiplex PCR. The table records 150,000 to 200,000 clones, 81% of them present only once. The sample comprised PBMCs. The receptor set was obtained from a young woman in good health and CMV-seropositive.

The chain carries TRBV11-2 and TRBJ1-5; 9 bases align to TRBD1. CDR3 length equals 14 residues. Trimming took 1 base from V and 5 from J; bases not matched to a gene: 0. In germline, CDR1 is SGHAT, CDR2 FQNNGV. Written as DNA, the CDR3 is TGTGCCAGCAGCTTAGGACAGGGGGATCAGCCCCAGCATTTT. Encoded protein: CASSLGQGDQPQHF.

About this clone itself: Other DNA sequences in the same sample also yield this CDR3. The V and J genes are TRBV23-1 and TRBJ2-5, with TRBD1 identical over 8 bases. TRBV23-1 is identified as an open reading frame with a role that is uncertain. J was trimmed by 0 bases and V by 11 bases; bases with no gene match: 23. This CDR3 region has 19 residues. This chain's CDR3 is CAGYLGAGGVETHQETQYF. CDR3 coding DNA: TGCGCCGGTTATCTGGGGGCAGGGGGCGTCGAAACTCACCAAGAGACCCAGTACTTC.

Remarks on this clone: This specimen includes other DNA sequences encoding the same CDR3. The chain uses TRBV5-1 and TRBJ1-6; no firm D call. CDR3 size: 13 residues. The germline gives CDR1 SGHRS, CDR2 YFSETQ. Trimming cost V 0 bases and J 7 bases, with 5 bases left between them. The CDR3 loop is CASSLALNSPLHF. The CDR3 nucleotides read TGCGCCAGCAGCTTGGCCTTGAATTCACCCCTCCACTTT.

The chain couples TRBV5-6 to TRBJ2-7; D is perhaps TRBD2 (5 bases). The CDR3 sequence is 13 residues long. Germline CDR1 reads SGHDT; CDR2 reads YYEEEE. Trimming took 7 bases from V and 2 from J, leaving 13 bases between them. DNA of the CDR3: TGTGCCAGCGCCTTTGGGAGTCCCTACGAGCAGTACTTC. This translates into CASAFGSPYEQYF. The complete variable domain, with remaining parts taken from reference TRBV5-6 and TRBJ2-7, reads DAGVTQSPTHLIKTRGQQVTLRCSPKSGHDTVSWYQQALGQGPQFIFQYYEEEERQRGNFPDRFSGHQFPNYSSELNVNALLLGDSALYLCASAFGSPYEQYFGPGTRLTVT.

The DNA for the CDR3 is TGTGCCAGCAGCTTACTCTTATGGGAGAATGGAAACACCATATATTTT. Amino acid sequence: CASSLLLWENGNTIYF. This chain links TRBV5-6 with TRBJ1-3, with no clear D. Trimming left V 2 bases short and J 3 bases short, with 15 bases between. Per the germline V gene, CDR1 is SGHDT and CDR2 is YYEEEE. This CDR3 spans 16 amino acids.

The CDR3 loop is CASSLGRILVGNTIYF. The CDR3 nucleotides are TGTGCCAGCAGCTTAGGCAGGATACTGGTCGGAAACACCATATATTTT. The chain employs TRBV7-8 and TRBJ1-3; D not certain. Trimming removed 1 base at V and 4 bases at J, with 14 bases between. Germline V CDR1 and CDR2: SGHVS, FQNEAQ. There are 16 residues in the CDR3.